The clone carrying this TCR beta chain was seen many times. Its antigen is not identified. The data originate from a study of T cells in Graves' hyperthyroidism and ophthalmopathy. General study points: Most thyroid clonotypes that were expanded above 0.001 also turned up in blood.

The study defined stable Graves' hyperthyroidism as no ophthalmopathy progression within 18 months. The TCR beta CDR3 regions underwent amplification using RNA transcripts as the source. In the first-round RT-PCR of the TCR CDR3, the HTBI primer set was used. TCRdb re-called the multiplex PCR reads through MiXCR, storing one row per CDR3 protein. The sample shows 700,000 or so distinct CDR3 sequences, around 17% of them seen only once. The sequenced material came from blood. This clonotype was sampled from a man younger than 35 with Graves' hyperthyroidism.

The CDR3 nucleotides read TGTGCCATGCAGGACCCAGCCGTCGGTACGCAGTATTTT. Protein product: CAMQDPAVGTQYF. The rearrangement joins TRBV7-9 to TRBJ2-3; D is ambiguous. CDR3 length equals 13 residues. The V and J ends lost 10 bases and 8 bases respectively, with 19 bases between them. Germline CDR1 reads SEHNR; CDR2 reads FQNEAQ (reference sequence).